This is a list of T cell receptor beta chains from one sample in a study of T-cell reconstitution after alpha-beta-depleted transplantation in children. TCRdb processed the PCR reads anew with MiXCR; each CDR3 protein has one entry. Among around 270,000 distinct CDR3 sequences, around 7.1% were seen once, and the ten largest hold approximately 9%. This specimen was peripheral blood, taken 360 days after TCRalphabeta/CD19-depleted stem cell transplant. Every receptor here comes from a female patient between 2 and 15 years old who had a stem cell transplant for Fanconi anemia, so the T cells may come from the graft donor. The conserved cysteine and the conserved F or W are not part of the CDR3 here. Fields, in order: V gene, D gene, CDR3 protein. The D gene is left open where the match is weak.

V gene: TRBV3-1; D gene: -; CDR3 protein: ASSQVRDPAGYT
V gene: TRBV5-1; D gene: -; CDR3 protein: ASSLQGSGELF
V gene: TRBV7-3; D gene: -; CDR3 protein: ASSRKRNTEAF
V gene: TRBV11-2; D gene: -; CDR3 protein: ASSLVGEWETQY
V gene: TRBV7-2; D gene: -; CDR3 protein: ASSHNGGRRSGELF
V gene: TRBV10-2; D gene: -; CDR3 protein: ATRLHSTNEKLF
V gene: TRBV6-5; D gene: -; CDR3 protein: ASSSRSQETQY
V gene: TRBV3-1; D gene: -; CDR3 protein: ASSPWWNDSPLAQETQY
V gene: TRBV4-1; D gene: -; CDR3 protein: ASSQGPGSTEAF
V gene: TRBV25-1; D gene: -; CDR3 protein: ASSEFGAGSPLH
V gene: TRBV6-5; D gene: TRBD2; CDR3 protein: ASSYGGPGLRYEQY
V gene: TRBV20-1; D gene: -; CDR3 protein: SAGPARGRWDEQF
V gene: TRBV27; D gene: -; CDR3 protein: ASSQRSGGVVNTEAF
V gene: TRBV24-1; D gene: TRBD2; CDR3 protein: ATSGGGSSYNEQF
V gene: TRBV20-1; D gene: TRBD2; CDR3 protein: SASVAGGPYNEQF
V gene: TRBV7-9; D gene: TRBD2; CDR3 protein: ASSLGGGDEQF
V gene: TRBV28; D gene: -; CDR3 protein: ASSFYGGLNYEQF
V gene: TRBV6-1; D gene: TRBD1; CDR3 protein: ASSSTGGGTYGYT
V gene: TRBV12-3/TRBV12-4; D gene: TRBD2; CDR3 protein: ASSPGREVDTGELF
V gene: TRBV2; D gene: -; CDR3 protein: ASSGGRGETQY
V gene: TRBV20-1; D gene: -; CDR3 protein: SAGLKGLSPGNTIY
V gene: TRBV28; D gene: -; CDR3 protein: ATQWGNRDEAF
V gene: TRBV7-2; D gene: TRBD2; CDR3 protein: ASSPGLAGVGYNEQF
V gene: TRBV12-3/TRBV12-4; D gene: TRBD1; CDR3 protein: ASSFPQGADGYT
V gene: TRBV12-3/TRBV12-4; D gene: -; CDR3 protein: ASRAEAPHNEQF
V gene: TRBV7-2; D gene: -; CDR3 protein: ASSLAWGRGTGNTIY
V gene: TRBV6-5; D gene: -; CDR3 protein: ASSYTGTVVTPSTDTQY
V gene: TRBV29-1; D gene: -; CDR3 protein: SVAITDPYGYT
V gene: TRBV24-1; D gene: TRBD2; CDR3 protein: ATSLGGAQETQY
V gene: TRBV6-5; D gene: -; CDR3 protein: ASTTQSQGQNTEAF
V gene: TRBV20-1; D gene: -; CDR3 protein: SARAHSGRAF
V gene: TRBV28; D gene: -; CDR3 protein: ASSSLDRDNEQF